The 26 T cell receptor beta chains below all came from one sample that was sequenced in a study of blood T cell repertoires in acute mononucleosis (dated by TCRdb to about 2020). Findings and caveats that apply to the study as a whole: Both chains appeared to be involved in GLC-BM selection, with public TCRbeta motifs on BV14-BJ2 and BV20-BJ1 together with a TCRalpha motif on AV5-AJ31.

In light of the paper, this sample's time point label describes: acute infectious mononucleosis, at clinical presentation within 2 weeks of symptom onset (visit 1). The method behind the library was the immunoSEQ multiplex PCR assay. What TCRdb holds here is the immuneACCESS table cut down to in-frame rearrangements. Part of the clones is not present; checked against another copy, under half of the missing clones reflect an unresolved V gene, and the others are unexplained. This sample has over 2,000 clones in its table, and around 67% of those were observed once. Clones ranked in the top ten supply roughly half of the sample. Sequences were derived from EBV GLC epitope tetramer+ CD8+ T cells sorted from PBMCs, sampled during acute infectious mononucleosis. The sample's cell subset or site label, decoded: CD8 T cells binding tetramer with EBV BMLF1 280-288 peptide (GLC-BM). The receptor source for this set is a woman aged 18-30 years with infectious mononucleosis caused by EBV.

The chain is built from TRBV5-5 and TRBJ2-5; 13 bases fit TRBD2. The CDR3 totals 18 residues. V lost 4 bases and J lost 3; bases outside the gene matches: 12. Germline CDR1 and CDR2: SGHKS and YYEKEE (reference sequence). CDR3 bases: TGTGCCAGCAGCCCGCGTACCGGGACTAGCGGGGAAAAAGAGACCCAGTACTTC. This translates into CASSPRTGTSGEKETQYF.

Turning to this clone: Because the CDR3's place on the DNA is in doubt, the DNA is left out and the CDR3 is given as listed by TCRdb. J is TRBJ2-2 and V is TRBV2; TRBD2, the D gene given by the table, was not confirmed from the DNA. Germline V gene data show CDR1 as SNHLY and CDR2 as FYNNEI. The CDR3 is 15 residues long, counting both termini. CDR3 sequence: CASSSGGVAPGSCFF.

Regarding this clone: One junction end does not reproduce the germline sequence, and a read error may be involved. The chain recombines TRBV9 with TRBJ1-1, with D perhaps TRBD1 (6 bases). The CDR3 covers 15 residues. Germline V gene data show CDR1 as SGDLS and CDR2 as YYNGEE. In nucleotides, the CDR3 is TGTGCCAGCAGCGTAGAGGGGGGGCTTGTGAACACTGAAGCTTTT. This codes for CASSVEGGLVNTEAF.

CDR3 nucleotide sequence: TGTGCCAGCAGACAATGGACAGGGCAAGAGACCCAGTACTTC. Translation gives CASRQWTGQETQYF. V gene TRBV7-2 combines with J gene TRBJ2-5, with TRBD1 identical over 8 bases. Per the germline V gene, CDR1 is SGHTA and CDR2 is FQGNSA. This CDR3 comprises 14 residues. V lost 6 bases, J lost 2 bases, and 5 bases stayed unmatched.

A note on this clone: A far larger clone is off by one base, so a read error is likely. Distinct nucleotide sequences in the sample also encode this CDR3. As DNA, the CDR3 is TGCGCCAGCAGCCCGACCAGCGGGAGTGTTTACGAGCAGTACTTC. This encodes CASSPTSGSVYEQYF. The chain couples TRBV4-1 to TRBJ2-7, with 8 bases matching TRBD2. The germline V gene encodes CDR1 MGHRA and CDR2 YSYEKL. Losses at the gene ends were 4 bases for V and 4 bases for J; bases not matched to a gene: 9. This CDR3 contains 15 residues.

This clone is categorized as medium-sized (0.01 to 0.1%). This rearrangement joins TRBV7-3 to TRBJ2-7, with 10 bases lining up with TRBD2. CDR3 length: 16 amino acids. J was trimmed by 5 bases and V by 2 bases; bases with no gene match: 9. Per germline, CDR1 SGHTA and CDR2 FQGTGA. The CDR3 loop is CASSLAWVAGGNEQYF. Written as DNA, the CDR3 is TGTGCCAGCAGCTTAGCTTGGGTAGCGGGGGGAAACGAGCAGTACTTC.

This clone has just a few counts. Other DNA sequences from this sample encode an identical CDR3 as well. The chain joins TRBV11-2 to TRBJ2-1, with D hard to call. In germline, CDR1 is SGHAT, CDR2 FQNNGV. V was trimmed by 5 bases and J by 7 bases, leaving 9 bases between them. The CDR3 is 12 amino acids. In DNA, the CDR3 is TGTGCCAGCAGCGTAGTCGGGAATGAGCAGTTCTTC. As protein: CASSVVGNEQFF.

J is TRBJ1-4 and V is TRBV29-1, with TRBD1 identical over 11 bases. CDR3 length: 14 amino acids. CDR1 and CDR2 (germline): SQVTM, ANQGSEA. The CDR3 loop is CIVGTGGNNEKLFF. Written as DNA, the CDR3 is TGCATCGTGGGGACAGGGGGTAATAATGAAAAACTGTTTTTT.

The rearrangement links TRBV21-1 to TRBJ2-1; the table calls TRBD1, which could not be checked here. TRBV21-1 is labeled a pseudogene. The length of the CDR3 is 16 residues. CDR3 DNA: TGTGCCAGCAGCAGGGAGTCGGCAGGGGTCCGCAATGAGCAGTTCTTC. Translation: CASSRESAGVRNEQFF.

The chain employs TRBV4-2 and TRBJ2-7; 9 bases agree with TRBD2. Germline CDR1 and CDR2: LGHNA and YNFKEQ. With 0 bases clipped from V and 5 bases from J, the junction kept 5 bases outside the gene matches. The CDR3 is made up of 15 amino acids. CDR3 in DNA: TGTGCCAGCAGCCAAGATGGAGCGGGGGGAAACGAGCAGTACTTC. The encoded protein is CASSQDGAGGNEQYF.

The rearrangement joins TRBV2 to TRBJ2-7; the D gene could be TRBD1 or TRBD2 (5 bases each). Germline CDR1 reads SNHLY; CDR2 reads FYNNEI. The CDR3 has 15 amino acids. The ends were cut back, 3 bases at V and 6 bases at J, with 18 bases in the middle. The CDR3 DNA reads as TGTGCCAGCAGTGAGGGGGACGTTTCCCCTGGCGAGCAGTACTTC. This translates into CASSEGDVSPGEQYF.

In DNA, the CDR3 is TGTGCCAGCAGCGTAGGCCAACTAGCGGGGGGAGGGGAGACCCAGTACTTC. This gives the protein CASSVGQLAGGGETQYF. The genes are TRBV21-1 and TRBJ2-5; TRBD2, as called in the table, went unchecked against the DNA. TRBV21-1 is flagged as a pseudogene. The CDR3 sequence is 17 residues long.

This clone is deemed large. Other DNA sequences of this sample code for an identical CDR3. The chain recombines TRBV2 with TRBJ2-2, with D possibly TRBD1 on 6 matching bases. V lost 3 bases, J lost 6 bases, and 14 bases lay in between. Germline V gene sequence: CDR1 SNHLY, CDR2 FYNNEI. The CDR3 consists of 15 residues. The CDR3: CASSEGDIAPGELFF. CDR3 nucleotides: TGTGCCAGCAGTGAGGGGGACATCGCCCCCGGGGAGCTGTTTTTT.

Notes on this clone: This sequence is one base from a far larger clone and is likely a read error. The chain carries TRBV14 and TRBJ2-5; TRBD2 matches at 7 bases. Germline lookup yields CDR1 SGHDN and CDR2 FVKESK. This CDR3 spans 12 amino acids. The DNA for the CDR3 is TGTGCCAGCCAATCGCCGGGGGGTACCCACTACTTC. Translated, it gives CASQSPGGTHYF.

This clone has just one count. No DNA is shown, since the ends of the CDR3 on it are uncertain; the CDR3 is the one TCRdb lists. Distinct nucleotide sequences in the sample also encode this CDR3. CDR3 loop: CSVGQGALMKNCFF. This sequence joins TRBV29-1 and TRBJ1-4; whether TRBD1, the table's D call, matches the DNA was not checked. Germline V lookup: CDR1 SQVTM, CDR2 ANQGSEA. With termini counted, the CDR3 has 14 amino acids.

This rearrangement joins TRBV7-2 to TRBJ2-7, with D perhaps matching TRBD1 or TRBD2 (5 bases each). Germline CDR1 SGHTA, CDR2 FQGNSA. The CDR3 length is 16 residues. Trimming removed 6 bases from V and 2 bases from J, with 20 bases in between. CDR3 bases: TGTGCCAGCAGTTACTCGCCCCGGGACCCAGCCTACGAGCAGTACTTC. Encoded protein: CASSYSPRDPAYEQYF.

With respect to this clone: With a far larger clone one base away, a read error is the likely cause. The gene calls are TRBV10-3 and TRBJ2-7; D ambiguous. Trimming removed 3 bases from V and 5 bases from J, with 14 bases in between. The length of the CDR3 is 14 residues. CDR1 is ENHRY and CDR2 is SYGVKD in the germline V gene. CDR3: CAISDDRSDHEQYF. The CDR3 DNA reads as TGTGCCATCAGTGATGACCGAAGCGACCACGAGCAGTACTTC.

As for this clone: The limits of the CDR3 on the DNA are not certain, so only TCRdb's listed CDR3 is given. Distinct nucleotide sequences in the sample also encode this CDR3. V gene TRBV29-1 combines with J gene TRBJ1-4; the D segment call TRBD1 is taken from the table without a DNA check. CDR1 is SQVTM, CDR2 ANQGSEA, per germline. Both ends counted, the CDR3 spans 15 residues. CDR3 loop: CSVGTGGQLMKNCFF.

Concerning this clone itself: The junction departs from the called germline gene at one end, perhaps through a read error. The chain uses TRBV11-2 and TRBJ2-7; 9 bases agree with TRBD2. The germline CDR1 and CDR2 sequences are SGHAT and FQNNGV. The CDR3 runs 16 residues. The CDR3 region is CASILAWGAGGNEQYF. The DNA of the CDR3 is TGTGCCAGCATCTTAGCTTGGGGAGCGGGGGGAAACGAGCAGTACTTC.

V gene TRBV11-2 combines with J gene TRBJ2-1, with TRBD2 as a possible D gene (6 bases). The CDR3 runs 13 residues. The germline gives CDR1 SGHAT, CDR2 FQNNGV. The V and J ends lost 6 bases and 10 bases respectively, with 16 bases between them. The chain's CDR3 is CASSWSSEGEQFF. The CDR3 DNA follows: TGTGCCAGCAGTTGGTCCTCGGAGGGGGAGCAGTTCTTC.

This clone came up once. The chain has TRBV23-1 and TRBJ2-1, with 7 nucleotides matching TRBD2. TRBV23-1 is given ORF status, its function remaining uncertain. The CDR3 contains 21 residues. V shed 0 bases and J 5 bases; nucleotides not matched to a gene: 22. The CDR3 region is CASSQSWEGSALFSVNNEQFF. DNA of the CDR3: TGCGCCAGCAGTCAATCGTGGGAGGGGAGCGCTTTATTTTCCGTTAACAATGAGCAGTTCTTC.

This rearrangement joins TRBV7-1 to TRBJ2-7, with D possibly being TRBD1 (5 bases). TRBV7-1 is an ORF; its function is uncertain. V gave up 4 bases and J gave up 2 bases, with 15 bases separating them. CDR3 length: 15 amino acids. In DNA form, the CDR3 reads TGTGCCAGCAGCTTAAGCCAGGGCCCAACCTACGAGCAGTACTTC. Protein product: CASSLSQGPTYEQYF.

Comment on this clone: An end of the junction differs from the germline gene, which may be a read error. CDR3 protein: CSVGAGGYEHYF. CDR3 nucleotide sequence: TGCAGCGTTGGGGCGGGGGGCTACGAGCACTACTTC. The chain carries TRBV29-1 and TRBJ2-7; 8 bases are a match to TRBD2. The germline CDR1 and CDR2 sequences are SQVTM and ANQGSEA. The CDR3 runs 12 residues.

This clone was found many times. With a far larger clone one base away, a read error is the likely cause. The genes are TRBV9 and TRBJ2-7; no definite D call. The CDR3 runs 12 residues. The ends were cut back, 0 bases at V and 5 bases at J, with 6 bases in the middle. CDR1 and CDR2 (germline): SGDLS, YYNGEE. The CDR3 DNA follows: TGTGCCAGCAGCGTAGTGGGAAACGAGCAGTACTTC. Amino acid sequence: CASSVVGNEQYF.

In this sample, this clone turned up many times. The sample holds other DNA sequences that translate to the same CDR3. The CDR3 sequence: CASSVVGNEQFF. The CDR3 DNA is TGTGCCAGCAGCGTAGTGGGAAACGAGCAGTTCTTC. This chain uses TRBV14 with TRBJ2-1; D is ambiguous. CDR3 length: 12 amino acids. V was pared by 5 bases and J by 10 bases, with 12 bases between. Germline CDR1 is SGHDN and CDR2 is FVKESK.

This rearrangement joins TRBV11-2 to TRBJ2-7, with 8 bases fitting TRBD2. The CDR3 is 16 amino acids. Germline assignment: CDR1 SGHAT and CDR2 FQNNGV. The trim removed 2 bases at V and 5 bases at J, leaving 11 bases unmatched. DNA for the CDR3: TGTGCCAGCAGCTTATCTTGGGTTGCGGGGGGAAACGAGCAGTACTTC. It yields the protein CASSLSWVAGGNEQYF.